The 20 T cell receptor beta chains presented below share a single source sample, sequenced in a study of Graves' ophthalmopathy and Graves' hyperthyroidism. The study amplified TCR beta CDR3 regions using RNA transcripts. Second-round multiplex PCR came after first-round RT-PCR with HTBI primers. TCRdb re-derived calls from the multiplex PCR reads in MiXCR, one entry per CDR3 protein. The sample holds hundreds of thousands of distinct CDR3 sequences, roughly 41% seen once. Sequenced material: peripheral blood. The receptors originated from an adult man with Graves' ophthalmopathy.

A few counts support this clonotype. A junction boundary mismatches the germline segment, possibly from a read error. In DNA form, the CDR3 reads TGCGCCAGCAGCCTGCGGCCGGGACTAGCGGGGGACAGGGGGGAGCTGTTTTTT. The encoded protein is CASSLRPGLAGDRGELFF. The J gene is TRBJ2-2, the V gene TRBV7-2; 14 bases are shared with TRBD2. The CDR3 spans 18 residues. Germline lookup yields CDR1 SGHTA and CDR2 FQGNSA.

This chain uses TRBV10-3 with TRBJ2-5, with TRBD1 identical over 7 bases. With 6 bases clipped from V and 7 bases from J, the junction kept 2 bases outside the gene matches. This CDR3 spans 11 amino acids. CDR1 and CDR2 from the germline V gene are ENHRY and SYGVKD. The CDR3 DNA reads as TGTGCCATCAGAACAGGGGTGACCCAGTACTTC. Protein: CAIRTGVTQYF.

This clonotype was recorded many times. The genes are TRBV10-3 and TRBJ2-7; D may be TRBD2 (6 bases). Germline V lookup: CDR1 ENHRY, CDR2 SYGVKD. V lost 0 bases and J lost 7, with 16 bases in between. This CDR3 region has 15 residues. CDR3 DNA sequence: TGTGCCATCAGTGAGTCTGCGGGACTGGTCTGGGAGCAGTACTTC. The encoded protein is CAISESAGLVWEQYF.

The J gene is TRBJ1-3, the V gene TRBV29-1, with a tentative D call TRBD1 (6 bases). This CDR3 contains 16 residues. Per germline, CDR1 SQVTM and CDR2 ANQGSEA. Deletions cut 2 bases from V and 3 bases from J, with 17 bases between. CDR3 DNA: TGCAGCGTTGAATCGATCCAGGGGCGGTATGGAAACACCATATATTTT. Its protein is CSVESIQGRYGNTIYF.

This chain connects TRBV29-1 to TRBJ2-5; unclear D gene. The CDR3 runs to 12 residues. The germline V and J ends were trimmed by 8 bases and 2 bases, with 12 bases remaining between them. The germline V gene has CDR1 SQVTM and CDR2 ANQGSEA. CDR3 protein: CSSLTGQETQYF. The CDR3 nucleotides read TGCAGCAGTTTGACGGGTCAAGAGACCCAGTACTTC.

With respect to this clonotype: A much larger clone differs by one base, so this may be a read error. The V and J genes are TRBV7-9 and TRBJ2-2; no clear D gene. The J call could be wrong; TRBJ1-4 is a better fit for the DNA end. Germline-derived CDR1 and CDR2 are SEHNR and FQNEAQ (reference sequence). The CDR3 runs 14 residues. The CDR3 nucleotides read TGTGCCAGCGGCCAAGTGGCGGGGAATGAAAAACTGTTTTTT. Translation: CASGQVAGNEKLFF.

The chain couples TRBV10-3 to TRBJ2-6, with a weak D call TRBD1 (5 bases). There are 14 residues in the CDR3. Per germline, CDR1 ENHRY and CDR2 SYGVKD. V lost 6 bases to trimming and J lost 1 base, with 7 bases between them. In DNA, the CDR3 is TGTGCCATCAGGGGGCTTTCTGGGGCCAACGTCCTGACTTTC. Translation gives CAIRGLSGANVLTF.

Comments on this clonotype: Given a much more abundant clone one base away, this may be a read error. The chain recombines TRBV7-9 with TRBJ1-1; D gene ambiguous. CDR1 SEHNR and CDR2 FQNEAQ come from the germline V gene (reference sequence). This CDR3 has 13 residues. The V end lost 8 bases, the J end lost 4 bases, and 14 bases lay between the germline ends. This CDR3 is CASGWEGSTEAFF. CDR3 DNA: TGTGCCAGCGGCTGGGAGGGCTCCACTGAAGCTTTCTTT.

This clonotype has only a few counts. This CDR3 is CASSPPNQLNTEAFF. The DNA of the CDR3 is TGTGCCAGCTCCCCCCCAAATCAACTGAACACTGAAGCTTTCTTT. The chain is built from TRBV18 and TRBJ1-1; D unresolved. Germline lookup yields CDR1 KGHSH and CDR2 LQKENI. This CDR3 contains 15 residues. V was cut by 6 bases and J by 0 bases, with 14 bases left in between.

This chain connects TRBV29-1 to TRBJ1-1, with 8 bases identical to TRBD1. This CDR3 has 11 residues. With V trimmed by 8 bases and J by 4 bases, 3 bases remained unmatched. The germline gives CDR1 SQVTM, CDR2 ANQGSEA. The CDR3 sequence: CSQDRGTEAFF. DNA for the CDR3: TGCAGCCAAGACAGGGGCACTGAAGCTTTCTTT.

Concerning this clonotype itself: A read error may explain this, as a much larger clone is one base away. The chain is built from TRBV5-1 and TRBJ1-2; D is possibly TRBD1 (6 bases). With 1 base removed from V and 6 bases from J, the gap between germline ends came to 13 bases. The CDR3 has 14 residues. Germline CDR1 SGHRS, CDR2 YFSETQ. The CDR3 sequence is CASSLPGGADGYTF. The CDR3, as DNA: TGCGCCAGCAGCTTGCCCGGGGGCGCAGATGGCTACACCTTC.

This clonotype occurred many times. The rearrangement links TRBV24-1 to TRBJ1-1; the D gene is possibly TRBD1 (5 bases). Trimming cost V 3 bases and J 11 bases, with 12 bases left between them. From germline, CDR1 is KGHDR and CDR2 SFDVKD. The length of the CDR3 is 12 residues. CDR3: CATSDPWGDAFF. Here the CDR3 DNA reads TGTGCCACCAGTGATCCGTGGGGGGACGCTTTCTTT.

The rearrangement links TRBV7-8 to TRBJ1-3; perhaps TRBD1 as D (5 bases). Between the trimmed V and J ends, which lost 6 bases and 0 bases, there was a span of 18 bases. The CDR3 runs 17 residues. Germline CDR1 is SGHVS and CDR2 is FQNEAQ. The CDR3 region is CASRVGDWLPSGNTIYF. The CDR3 DNA sequence: TGTGCCAGCAGGGTAGGGGACTGGCTACCCTCTGGAAACACCATATATTTT.

The chain combines TRBV10-3 with TRBJ1-2; D might be TRBD1 (5 bases). CDR3 size: 15 residues. CDR1 and CDR2 (germline): ENHRY, SYGVKD. V was trimmed by 11 bases and J by 4 bases, leaving 23 bases between them. DNA for the CDR3: TGTGCCTGCAGTTACTCGATATCGGGGGTCTATGGCTACACCTTC. The encoded protein is CACSYSISGVYGYTF.

A note on this clonotype: A much larger clone lies one base from this, so it may be a read error. This chain links TRBV2 with TRBJ2-5; a weak D match, TRBD2 (6 bases). The V gene's germline CDR1 is SNHLY and CDR2 FYNNEI. Trimming cost V 5 bases and J 7 bases, with 17 bases left between them. CDR3 length: 14 residues. The chain's CDR3 is CASSPGAQGGTQYF. The DNA of the CDR3 is TGTGCCAGCAGTCCCGGGGCCCAGGGAGGGACCCAGTACTTC.

This clonotype was found a few times. This chain joins TRBV5-6 and TRBJ1-6, with 7 bases that match TRBD1. Germline values: CDR1 SGHDT, CDR2 YYEEEE. This CDR3 has 15 amino acids. After removal of 1 base from V and 7 bases from J, the junction contained 5 bases not matched to a gene. CDR3 nucleotides: TGTGCCAGCAGCTTGAGGCAGGGACAGAATTCACCCCTCCACTTT. Translating gives CASSLRQGQNSPLHF.

This clonotype was counted ten times or more. CDR3 loop: CATSEKTGVGEKLFF. CDR3 DNA sequence: TGTGCCACCAGTGAGAAGACAGGGGTCGGTGAAAAACTGTTTTTT. V usage is TRBV24-1 and J usage is TRBJ1-4; TRBD1 aligns across 8 bases. This CDR3 has 15 residues. Germline loops: CDR1 KGHDR, CDR2 SFDVKD. V dropped 4 bases and J dropped 7; count of bases not matched to a gene: 7.

About this clonotype: The junction differs from germline at one of its ends, possibly a read error. Here the CDR3 reads CASSSGQGSQPHHF. As DNA, the CDR3 is TGTGCCAGCAGCTCCGGACAGGGTAGTCAGCCCCACCATTTT. The chain couples TRBV7-9 to TRBJ1-5; 8 bases are shared with TRBD1. CDR1 is SEHNR, CDR2 FQNEAQ, per germline (reference sequence). The CDR3 has 14 residues.

Only a few counts were recorded for this clonotype. This rearrangement joins TRBV6-5 to TRBJ1-1, with D unclear. V was shortened by 5 bases and J by 0 bases, with 16 bases between the two germline ends. The CDR3 is 16 residues long. Germline CDR1 and CDR2: MNHEY and SVGAGI. DNA of the CDR3: TGTGCCAGCAGTAATACCCACGGACCGCTGAACACTGAAGCTTTCTTT. Its protein product is CASSNTHGPLNTEAFF.

This clonotype has just a few counts. Mismatch with germline at one junction end may stem from a read error. This CDR3 reads CASSYRTMNTEAFF. CDR3 bases: TGTGCCAGCAGTTACAGGACGATGAACACTGAAGCTTTCTTT. This rearrangement joins TRBV10-3 to TRBJ1-1; TRBD1 is a possible D gene (5 bases). Germline lookup yields CDR1 ENHRY and CDR2 SYGVKD. The CDR3 consists of 14 residues.